Listed below are T cell receptor beta chains from one sample, sequenced in a study of Graves' ophthalmopathy and Graves' hyperthyroidism. TCRdb recomputed calls from the multiplex PCR reads with MiXCR, one row per CDR3 protein. Of approximately 1.2 million distinct CDR3 sequences listed, about two fifths are singletons. The sequencing input was peripheral blood or thyroid tissue (not recorded which). Every receptor here comes from an adult man with Graves' hyperthyroidism. Both conserved end residues are part of each CDR3. A D gene is named only where the DNA matches it firmly. Clone size is shown for a subset of rows, as once, few, many or a class of expanded clone.

d_gene	j_gene	v_gene	abundance	CDR3nt	CDR3aa
-	TRBJ1-2	TRBV7-9	many	TGTGCCAGCAGCTTCGGCGGGGTGAGAGGCTACACCTTC	CASSFGGVRGYTF
TRBD1	TRBJ1-3	TRBV3-1	few	TGTGCCAGCAGGGACGACAGGGTCTCTGGAAACACCATATATTTT	CASRDDRVSGNTIYF
-	TRBJ1-1	TRBV29-1	many	TGCAGCGTCCCAGTAGGGAACACTGAAGCTTTCTTT	CSVPVGNTEAFF
TRBD1	TRBJ1-1	TRBV10-3	few	TGTGCCATCGCGACAGGGATGAACACTGAAGCTTTCTTT	CAIATGMNTEAFF
TRBD1	TRBJ1-2	TRBV13	many	TGTGCCAGCAGCCCGACATTAGAACAGGGGTGGGATGGCTACACCTTC	CASSPTLEQGWDGYTF
TRBD1	TRBJ2-7	TRBV28	few	TGTGCCAGCAGTCAGGACAGGGACGAGCAGTACTTC	CASSQDRDEQYF
-	TRBJ1-1	TRBV12-3/TRBV12-4	-	TGTGCCAGCAGTTACGGGCAGCCTGGAGCTTTCTTT	CASSYGQPGAFF
TRBD1	TRBJ2-1	TRBV29-1	few	TGCAGCGGGGACAGAACGGGTGGTGAGCAGTTCTTC	CSGDRTGGEQFF
-	TRBJ1-6	TRBV11-2	many	TGTGCCAGCAGCGGATGGAGGGAAGGGAATTCACCCCTCCACTTT	CASSGWREGNSPLHF
TRBD1	TRBJ1-3	TRBV9	-	TGTGCCAGCAGCATAAGGGACAGCGTCTCTGGAAACACCATATATTTT	CASSIRDSVSGNTIYF
-	TRBJ1-1	TRBV20-1	many	TGCAGTGCTAGTTCCGTCAACCCCACTGAAGCTTTCTTT	CSASSVNPTEAFF
TRBD2	TRBJ2-7	TRBV15	-	TGTGCCACCTGCAGCGCCTCGGGCGGGGGGATAGCCTACGAGCAGTACTTC	CATCSASGGGIAYEQYF
-	TRBJ2-5	TRBV5-1	many	TGTGCCAGCAGCCTGGTGGGGGGACAAGAGACCCAGTACTTC	CASSLVGGQETQYF
TRBD1	TRBJ1-2	TRBV29-1	-	TGCAGCGTCCCCGGACAGGGGGCGGCTTCTCAGGGGGACTATGGCTACACCTTC	CSVPGQGAASQGDYGYTF
TRBD1	TRBJ2-2	TRBV19	many	TGTGCCAGTCGGACAGGGTTCACCGGGGAGCTGTTTTTT	CASRTGFTGELFF
-	TRBJ1-1	TRBV20-1	-	TGCAGTGTTAGACGGCAGGATCGGTCGGCTGAAGCTTTCTTT	CSVRRQDRSAEAFF
TRBD2	TRBJ2-5	TRBV6-2/TRBV6-3	-	TGTGCCAGCAGCGAACTAGCGGGAGGGTATGAGACCCAGTACTTC	CASSELAGGYETQYF
-	TRBJ1-1	TRBV7-3	many	TGTGCCAGCAGCCCCTCGGGTCGGGACACTGAAGCTTTCTTT	CASSPSGRDTEAFF
-	TRBJ1-2	TRBV7-9	-	TGTGCCAGCAGCTTCTATGGGAGTGTCTATGGCTACACCTTC	CASSFYGSVYGYTF
-	TRBJ1-1	TRBV6-9	-	TGTGCCAGCAGTTCCGCTCTAACTGAAGCTTTCTTT	CASSSALTEAFF
-	TRBJ1-1	TRBV7-9	many	TGTGCCAGCAGCTCCGGGGGGGTCATGAACACTGAAGCTTTCTTT	CASSSGGVMNTEAFF
-	TRBJ1-6	TRBV7-9	-	TGTGCCAGCAGTTCCATTTCGACGGCTTATAATTCACCCCTCCACTTT	CASSSISTAYNSPLHF
-	TRBJ2-5	TRBV7-8	many	TGTGCCAGCAGCTTAATCCAAGAGACCCAGTACTTC	CASSLIQETQYF
-	TRBJ1-4	TRBV10-3	-	TGTGCCATCAGTGACTTCGACAGTTGGGAAAAACTGTTTTTT	CAISDFDSWEKLFF
-	TRBJ2-6	TRBV10-3	-	TGTGCCATCAGTACGGGGACCTCTGGGGCCAACGTCCTGACTTTC	CAISTGTSGANVLTF
-	TRBJ2-7	TRBV20-1	-	TGCAGTGCCCACTCGGACCTAACAAGTTCCTACGAGCAGTACTTC	CSAHSDLTSSYEQYF
TRBD1	TRBJ2-7	TRBV7-7	-	TGTGCCAGCAGCTTAGGGACAGGGTCAAACGAGCAGTACTTC	CASSLGTGSNEQYF
-	TRBJ1-1	TRBV5-1	many	TGCGCCAGCAGCTTGGCTGAGAACACTGAAGCTTTCTTT	CASSLAENTEAFF
-	TRBJ1-6	TRBV20-1	many	TGCAGTGCTAGATCGAACAATAATTCACCCCTCCACTTT	CSARSNNNSPLHF
-	TRBJ2-5	TRBV10-2	many	TGCGCCAGCAGTGATTATGGGGGTGTGGAGGAGACCCAGTACTTC	CASSDYGGVEETQYF
TRBD2	TRBJ2-7	TRBV7-9	many	TGTGCCAGCAGCTCAGCCTCTGGGACTACTGACGAGCAGTACTTC	CASSSASGTTDEQYF
-	TRBJ1-4	TRBV12-3/TRBV12-4	-	TGTGCCAGCAGTAACCACGGGACCGGTGAAAAACTGTTTTTT	CASSNHGTGEKLFF
-	TRBJ2-5	TRBV2	many	TGTGCCAGCAGTGGACAGGACCAAGAGACCCAGTACTTC	CASSGQDQETQYF
TRBD1	TRBJ1-2	TRBV6-5	-	TGTGCCAGCAAGGACAGGGGCGTAAGCTACACCTTC	CASKDRGVSYTF
-	TRBJ1-2	TRBV2	-	TGTGCCAGCAGCTCGCCGGGGGATAGTGGGGGCTACACCTTC	CASSSPGDSGGYTF
TRBD1	TRBJ1-5	TRBV15	-	TGTGCCACCAGCAGTACCTTGACAGGGGGTAATCAGCCCCAGCATTTT	CATSSTLTGGNQPQHF
TRBD1	TRBJ1-6	TRBV12-3/TRBV12-4	-	TGTGCCAGCACCGGACAGGGGGTTTATAATTCACCCCTCCACTTT	CASTGQGVYNSPLHF
-	TRBJ2-7	TRBV12-3/TRBV12-4	-	TGTGCCAGCACTGGCAGCAGGGAGCCCTACGAGCAGTACTTC	CASTGSREPYEQYF
-	TRBJ1-3	TRBV7-8	many	TGTGCCAGCAGCTCCCCCCAGGGGTATGGAAACACCATATATTTT	CASSSPQGYGNTIYF
TRBD1	TRBJ1-4	TRBV29-1	-	TGCAGCGTTGGGGCGACAGGGGCCTCTAATGAAAAACTGTTTTTT	CSVGATGASNEKLFF
-	TRBJ1-6	TRBV2	-	TGTGCCAGCAGAAAAGGAGAGGTTGTCGGTTCACCCCTCCACTTT	CASRKGEVVGSPLHF